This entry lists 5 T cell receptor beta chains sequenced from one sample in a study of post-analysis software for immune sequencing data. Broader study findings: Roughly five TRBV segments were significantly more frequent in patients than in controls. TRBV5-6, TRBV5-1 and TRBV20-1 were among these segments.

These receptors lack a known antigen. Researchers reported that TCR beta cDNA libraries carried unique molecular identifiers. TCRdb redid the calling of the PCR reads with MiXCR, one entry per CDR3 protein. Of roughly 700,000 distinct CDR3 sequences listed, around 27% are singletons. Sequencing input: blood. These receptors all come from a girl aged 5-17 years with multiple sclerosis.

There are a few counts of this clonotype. The CDR3 here is CASSQDLSGGPYETQYF. In DNA form, the CDR3 reads TGTGCCAGCAGCCAAGATCTGAGCGGGGGGCCGTACGAGACCCAGTACTTC. J is TRBJ2-5 and V is TRBV3-1; 9 bases are shared with TRBD2. Unmatched junction bases numbered 10, after V lost 0 bases and J lost 5 bases. The CDR3 is 17 residues long. The germline V gene encodes CDR1 LGHDT and CDR2 YNNKEL (reference sequence).

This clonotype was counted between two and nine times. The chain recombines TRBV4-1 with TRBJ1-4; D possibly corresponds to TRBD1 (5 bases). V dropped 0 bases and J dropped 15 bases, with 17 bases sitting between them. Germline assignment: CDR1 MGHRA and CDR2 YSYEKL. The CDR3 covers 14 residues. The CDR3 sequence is CASSQDKAGLKVFF. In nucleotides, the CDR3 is TGCGCCAGCAGCCAAGATAAGGCAGGGCTTAAGGTGTTTTTT.

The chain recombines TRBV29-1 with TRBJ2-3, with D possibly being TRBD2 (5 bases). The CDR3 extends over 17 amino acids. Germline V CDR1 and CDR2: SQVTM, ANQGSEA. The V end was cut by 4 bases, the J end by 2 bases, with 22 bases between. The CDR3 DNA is TGCAGCGTTGGCGGTTGGAGAGACGGGATCTACACAGATACGCAGTATTTT. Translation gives CSVGGWRDGIYTDTQYF.

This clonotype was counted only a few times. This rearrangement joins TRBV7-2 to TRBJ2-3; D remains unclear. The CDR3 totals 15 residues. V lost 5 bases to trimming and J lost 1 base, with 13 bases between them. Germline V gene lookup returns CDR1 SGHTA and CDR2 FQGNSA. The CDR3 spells CASSKGNRGTDTQYF. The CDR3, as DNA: TGTGCCAGCAGCAAGGGTAATCGGGGCACAGATACGCAGTATTTT.

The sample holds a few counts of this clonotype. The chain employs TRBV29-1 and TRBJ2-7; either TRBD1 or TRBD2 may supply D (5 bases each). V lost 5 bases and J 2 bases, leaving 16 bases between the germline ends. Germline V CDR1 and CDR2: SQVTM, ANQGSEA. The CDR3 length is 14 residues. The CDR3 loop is CSVSKAGAAYEQYF. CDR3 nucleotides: TGCAGCGTTTCCAAGGCCGGGGCCGCCTACGAGCAGTACTTC.